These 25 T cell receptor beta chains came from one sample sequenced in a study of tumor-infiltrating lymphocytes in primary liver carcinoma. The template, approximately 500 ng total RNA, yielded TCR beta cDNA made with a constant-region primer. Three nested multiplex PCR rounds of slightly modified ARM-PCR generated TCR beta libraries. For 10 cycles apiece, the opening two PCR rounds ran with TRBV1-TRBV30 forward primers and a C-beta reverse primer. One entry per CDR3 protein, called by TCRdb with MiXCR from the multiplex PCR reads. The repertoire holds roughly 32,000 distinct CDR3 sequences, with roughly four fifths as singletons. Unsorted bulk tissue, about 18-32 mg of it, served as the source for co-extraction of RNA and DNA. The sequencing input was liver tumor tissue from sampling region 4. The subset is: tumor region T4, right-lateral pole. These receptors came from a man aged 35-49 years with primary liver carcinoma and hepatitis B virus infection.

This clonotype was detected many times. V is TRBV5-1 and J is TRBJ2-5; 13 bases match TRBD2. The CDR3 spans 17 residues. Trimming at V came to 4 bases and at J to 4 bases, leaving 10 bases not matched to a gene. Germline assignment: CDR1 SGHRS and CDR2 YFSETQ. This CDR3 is CASSSGGLAGAAETQYF. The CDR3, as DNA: TGCGCCAGCAGCAGCGGCGGACTAGCGGGAGCCGCAGAGACCCAGTACTTC. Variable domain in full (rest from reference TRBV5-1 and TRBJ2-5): KAGVTQTPRYLIKTRGQQVTLSCSPISGHRSVSWYQQTPGQGLQFLFEYFSETQRNKGNFPGRFSGRQFSNSRSEMNVSTLELGDSALYLCASSSGGLAGAAETQYFGPGTRLLVL.

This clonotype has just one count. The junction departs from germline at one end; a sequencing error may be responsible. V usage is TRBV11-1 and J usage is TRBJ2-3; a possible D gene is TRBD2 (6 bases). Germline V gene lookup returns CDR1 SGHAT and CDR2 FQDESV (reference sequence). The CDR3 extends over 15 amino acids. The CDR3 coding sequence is TGTGCCGGCAGTTTGCCGGGGGAGAGTACAGATACGCAGTATTTT. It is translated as CAGSLPGESTDTQYF.

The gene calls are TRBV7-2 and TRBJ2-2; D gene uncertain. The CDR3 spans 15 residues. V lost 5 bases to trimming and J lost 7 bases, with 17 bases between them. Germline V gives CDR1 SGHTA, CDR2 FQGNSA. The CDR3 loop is CASSGMSSYIGELFF. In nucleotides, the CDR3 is TGTGCCAGCAGCGGGATGAGTTCGTACATCGGGGAGCTGTTTTTT.

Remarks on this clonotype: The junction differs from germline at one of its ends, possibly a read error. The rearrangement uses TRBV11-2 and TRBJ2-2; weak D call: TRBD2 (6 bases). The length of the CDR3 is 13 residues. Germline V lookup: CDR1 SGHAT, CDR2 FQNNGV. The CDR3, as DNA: TGTGCCAGCGCCGCGGGGAACACCAGGGAGCTGTTTTTT. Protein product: CASAAGNTRELFF.

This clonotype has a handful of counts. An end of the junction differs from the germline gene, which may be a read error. CDR3 sequence (DNA): TGTGCCAGCAGCCGAGGCGGGGCAGAGACCCAGTATTTC. Translating it yields CASSRGGAETQYF. V and J are TRBV12-3 or TRBV12-4 and TRBJ2-5; the D gene is possibly TRBD2 (6 bases). CDR3 length: 13 residues.

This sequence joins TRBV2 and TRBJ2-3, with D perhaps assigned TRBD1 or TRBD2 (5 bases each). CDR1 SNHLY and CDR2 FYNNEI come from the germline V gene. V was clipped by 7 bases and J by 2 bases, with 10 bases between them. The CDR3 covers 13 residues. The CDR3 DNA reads TGTGCCAGCAAAGCGGACAACACAGATACGCAGTATTTT. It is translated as CASKADNTDTQYF.

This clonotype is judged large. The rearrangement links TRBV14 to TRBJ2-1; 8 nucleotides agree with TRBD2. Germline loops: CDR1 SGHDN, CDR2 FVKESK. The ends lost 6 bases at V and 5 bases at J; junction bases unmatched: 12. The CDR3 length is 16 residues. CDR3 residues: CASSAVAGWVNNEQFF. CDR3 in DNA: TGTGCCAGCAGTGCCGTAGCGGGATGGGTAAACAATGAGCAGTTCTTC. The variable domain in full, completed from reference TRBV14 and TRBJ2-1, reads EAGVTQFPSHSVIEKGQTVTLRCDPISGHDNLYWYRRVMGKEIKFLLHFVKESKQDESGMPNNRFLAERTGGTYSTLKVQPAELEDSGVYFCASSAVAGWVNNEQFFGPGTRLTVL.

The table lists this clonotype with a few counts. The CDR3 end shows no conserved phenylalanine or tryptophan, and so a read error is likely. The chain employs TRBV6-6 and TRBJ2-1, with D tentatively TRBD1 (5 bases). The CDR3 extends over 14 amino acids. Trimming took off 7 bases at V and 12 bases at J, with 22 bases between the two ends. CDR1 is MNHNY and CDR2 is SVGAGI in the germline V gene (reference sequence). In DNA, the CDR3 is TGTGCCAGCAATTATAAGACAGTGGAGACCCGGCAGTTCCTC. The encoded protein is CASNYKTVETRQFL.

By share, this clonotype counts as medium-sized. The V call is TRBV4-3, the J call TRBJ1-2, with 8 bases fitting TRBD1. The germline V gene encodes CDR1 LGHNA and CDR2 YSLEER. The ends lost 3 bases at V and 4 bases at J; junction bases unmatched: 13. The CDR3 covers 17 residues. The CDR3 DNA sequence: TGCGCCAGCAGCCAGGATTATCGACAGGGGCGGATCTATGGCTACACCTTC. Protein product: CASSQDYRQGRIYGYTF.

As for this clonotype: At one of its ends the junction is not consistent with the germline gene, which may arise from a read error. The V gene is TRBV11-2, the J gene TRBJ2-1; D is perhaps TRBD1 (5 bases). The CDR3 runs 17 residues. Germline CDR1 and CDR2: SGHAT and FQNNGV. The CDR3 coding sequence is TGTGCCAGCAGCTTAGATAGGGGCGAGAGGTTCTATAATGAGGAGTTCTTC. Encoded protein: CASSLDRGERFYNEEFF. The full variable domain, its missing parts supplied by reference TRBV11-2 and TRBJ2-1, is EAGVAQSPRYKIIEKRQSVAFWCNPISGHATLYWYQQILGQGPKLLIQFQNNGVVDDSQLPKDRFSAERLKGVDSTLKIQPAKLEDSAVYLCASSLDRGERFYNEEFFGPGTRLTVL.

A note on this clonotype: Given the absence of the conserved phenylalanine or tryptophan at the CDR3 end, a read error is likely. CDR3 loop: CTSSLWGGNMVGQYL. The DNA of the CDR3 is TGTACCAGCAGTTTATGGGGCGGGAACATGGTCGGGCAGTACTTA. This chain connects TRBV28 to TRBJ2-7; a weak D match, TRBD2 (6 bases). Germline V gene sequence: CDR1 MDHEN, CDR2 SYDVKM. This CDR3 spans 15 amino acids.

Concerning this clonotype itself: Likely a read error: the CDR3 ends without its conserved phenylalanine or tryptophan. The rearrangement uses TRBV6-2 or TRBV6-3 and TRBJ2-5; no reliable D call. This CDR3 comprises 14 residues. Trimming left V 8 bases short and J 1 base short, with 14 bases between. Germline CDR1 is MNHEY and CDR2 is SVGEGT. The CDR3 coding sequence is TGTGCCAGCGGTCCTACAGTAGCCCAAGAGACCCAGTACCTC. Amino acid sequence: CASGPTVAQETQYL.

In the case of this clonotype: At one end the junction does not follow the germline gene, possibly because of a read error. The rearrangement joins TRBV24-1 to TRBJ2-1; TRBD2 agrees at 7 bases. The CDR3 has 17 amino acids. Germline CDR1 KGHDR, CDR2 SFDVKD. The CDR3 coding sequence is TGTGCCACGAGTGAATATTCTACGACTAGCTCCTGCAGTGAGCAGTTCTTC. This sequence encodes CATSEYSTTSSCSEQFF.

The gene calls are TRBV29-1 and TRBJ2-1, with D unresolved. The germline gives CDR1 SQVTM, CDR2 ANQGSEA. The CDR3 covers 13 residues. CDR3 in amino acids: CIVDRAQGNEQFF. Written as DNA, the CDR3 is TGCATTGTTGACCGTGCACAAGGGAATGAGCAGTTCTTC.

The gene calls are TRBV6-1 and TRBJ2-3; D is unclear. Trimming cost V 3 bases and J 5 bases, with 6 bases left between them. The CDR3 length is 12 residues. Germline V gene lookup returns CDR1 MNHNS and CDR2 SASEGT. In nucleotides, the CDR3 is TGTGCCAGCAGTGATTGGAAAGATACGCAGTATTTT. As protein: CASSDWKDTQYF.

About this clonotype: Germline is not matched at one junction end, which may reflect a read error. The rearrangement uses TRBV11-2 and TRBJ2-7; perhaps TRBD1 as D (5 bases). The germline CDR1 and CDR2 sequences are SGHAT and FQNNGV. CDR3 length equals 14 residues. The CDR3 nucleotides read TGTGCCGGCAGCTCTAACAGGAACTCCTACAAGCACTACTTC. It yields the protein CAGSSNRNSYKHYF.

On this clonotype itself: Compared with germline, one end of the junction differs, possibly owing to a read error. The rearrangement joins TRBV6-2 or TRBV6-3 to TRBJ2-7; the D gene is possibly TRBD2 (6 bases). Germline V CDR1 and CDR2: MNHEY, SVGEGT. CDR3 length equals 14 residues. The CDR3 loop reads CASRRLQEGYKQYF. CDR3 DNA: TGTGCCAGCAGAAGACTACAGGAGGGCTACAAGCAGTATTTC.

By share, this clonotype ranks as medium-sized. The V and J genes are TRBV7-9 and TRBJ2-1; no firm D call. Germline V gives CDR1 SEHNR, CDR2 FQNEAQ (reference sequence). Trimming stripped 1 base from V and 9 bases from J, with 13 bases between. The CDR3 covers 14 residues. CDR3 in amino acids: CASSLEGSRSEQFF. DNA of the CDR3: TGTGCCAGCAGCTTAGAAGGTAGTCGGTCTGAGCAGTTCTTC.

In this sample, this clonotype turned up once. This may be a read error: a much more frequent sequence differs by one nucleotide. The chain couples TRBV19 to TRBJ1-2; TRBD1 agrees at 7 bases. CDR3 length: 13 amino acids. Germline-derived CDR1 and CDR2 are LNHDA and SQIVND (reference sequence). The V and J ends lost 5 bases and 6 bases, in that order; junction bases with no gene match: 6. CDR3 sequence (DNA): TGTGCCAGTAGTGAACAGGGGAACCATGGCTACACCTTC. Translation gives CASSEQGNHGYTF.

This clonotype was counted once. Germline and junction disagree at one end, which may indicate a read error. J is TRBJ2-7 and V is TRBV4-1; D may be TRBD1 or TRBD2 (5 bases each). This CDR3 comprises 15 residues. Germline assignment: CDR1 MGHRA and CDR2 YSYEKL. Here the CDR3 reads CTSSQDQEDTPIRYF. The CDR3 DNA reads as TGCACCAGCAGCCAAGATCAGGAGGACACCCCTATAAGATACTTC.

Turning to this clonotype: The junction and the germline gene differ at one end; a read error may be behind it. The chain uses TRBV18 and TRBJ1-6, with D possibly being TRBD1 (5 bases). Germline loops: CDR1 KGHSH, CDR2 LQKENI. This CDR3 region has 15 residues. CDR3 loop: CAGSLSGPINSTLHF. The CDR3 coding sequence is TGTGCCGGCTCACTCTCGGGACCGATTAATTCAACCCTCCACTTT.

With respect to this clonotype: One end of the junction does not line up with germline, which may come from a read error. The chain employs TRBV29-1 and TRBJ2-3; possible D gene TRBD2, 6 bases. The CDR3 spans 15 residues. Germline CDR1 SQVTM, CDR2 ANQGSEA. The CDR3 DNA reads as TGCAGCGCTGAGGGCGGGGCCGGCACCATAGATGCGCAGTATTTT. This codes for CSAEGGAGTIDAQYF.

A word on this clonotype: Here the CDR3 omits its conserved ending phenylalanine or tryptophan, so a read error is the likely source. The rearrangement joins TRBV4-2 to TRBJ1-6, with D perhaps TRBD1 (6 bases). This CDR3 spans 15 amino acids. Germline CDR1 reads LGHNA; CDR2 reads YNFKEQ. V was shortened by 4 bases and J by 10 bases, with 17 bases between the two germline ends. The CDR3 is CASSRVTGSTSPLHL. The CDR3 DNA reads TGTGCCAGCAGCCGAGTGACAGGTTCTACCTCACCCCTCCACTTA.

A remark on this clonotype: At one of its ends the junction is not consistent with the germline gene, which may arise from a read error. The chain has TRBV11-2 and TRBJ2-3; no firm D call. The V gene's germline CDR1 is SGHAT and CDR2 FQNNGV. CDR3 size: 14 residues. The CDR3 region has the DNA TGTGTCAGCAGCCCCCCTGGCCTGGCAGATACGCAGTATTTT. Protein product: CVSSPPGLADTQYF.

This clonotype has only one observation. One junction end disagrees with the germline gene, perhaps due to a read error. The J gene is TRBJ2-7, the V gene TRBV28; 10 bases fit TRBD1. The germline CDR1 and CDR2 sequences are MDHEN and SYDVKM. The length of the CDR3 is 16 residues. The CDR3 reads CASITSGQGGSGEHYF. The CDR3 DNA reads TGTGCCAGCATTACCTCCGGACAGGGGGGTAGTGGCGAGCATTACTTC.